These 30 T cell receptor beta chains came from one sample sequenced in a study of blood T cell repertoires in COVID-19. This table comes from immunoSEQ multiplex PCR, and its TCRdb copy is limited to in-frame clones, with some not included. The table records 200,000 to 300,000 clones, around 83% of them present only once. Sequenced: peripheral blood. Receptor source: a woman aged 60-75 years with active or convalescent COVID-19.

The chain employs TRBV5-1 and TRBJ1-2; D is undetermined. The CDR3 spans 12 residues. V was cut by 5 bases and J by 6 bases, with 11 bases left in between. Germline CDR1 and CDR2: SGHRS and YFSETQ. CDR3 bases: TGCGCCAGCAGGGAGGGCGGACATGGCTACACCTTC. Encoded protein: CASREGGHGYTF.

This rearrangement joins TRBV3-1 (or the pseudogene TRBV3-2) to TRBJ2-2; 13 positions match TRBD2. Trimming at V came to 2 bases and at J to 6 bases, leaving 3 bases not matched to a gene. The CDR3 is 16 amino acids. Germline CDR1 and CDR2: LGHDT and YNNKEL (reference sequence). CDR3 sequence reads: CASSQQGTSGAGELFF. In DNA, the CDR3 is TGTGCCAGCAGCCAACAAGGGACTAGCGGGGCCGGGGAGCTGTTTTTT.

Written as DNA, the CDR3 is TGTGCCAGCAGCCAACTGGAGTCACCCCTCCACTTT. It encodes CASSQLESPLHF. This chain links TRBV7-8 with TRBJ1-6, with D unresolved. The V gene's germline CDR1 is SGHVS and CDR2 FQNEAQ. This CDR3 spans 12 amino acids. The V gene lost 5 bases and the J gene lost 10 bases, with 9 bases spanning the gap.

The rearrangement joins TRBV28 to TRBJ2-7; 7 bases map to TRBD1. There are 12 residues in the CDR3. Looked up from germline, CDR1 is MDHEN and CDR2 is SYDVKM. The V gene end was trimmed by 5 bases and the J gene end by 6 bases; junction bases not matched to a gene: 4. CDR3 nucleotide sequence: TGTGCCAGCAGTCAGCGACAGGGCGAGCAGTACTTC. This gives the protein CASSQRQGEQYF. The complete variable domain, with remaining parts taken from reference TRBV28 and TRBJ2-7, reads DVKVTQSSRYLVKRTGEKVFLECVQDMDHENMFWYRQDPGLGLRLIYFSYDVKMKEKGDIPEGYSVSREKKERFSLILESASTNQTSMYLCASSQRQGEQYFGPGTRLTVT.

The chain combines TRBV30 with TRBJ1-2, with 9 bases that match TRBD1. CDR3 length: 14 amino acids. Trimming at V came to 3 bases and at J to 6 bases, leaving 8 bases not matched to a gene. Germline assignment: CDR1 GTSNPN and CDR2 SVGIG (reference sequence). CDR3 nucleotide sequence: TGTGCCTGGAGGGACAGGGGAAGGATAGATGGCTACACCTTC. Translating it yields CAWRDRGRIDGYTF.

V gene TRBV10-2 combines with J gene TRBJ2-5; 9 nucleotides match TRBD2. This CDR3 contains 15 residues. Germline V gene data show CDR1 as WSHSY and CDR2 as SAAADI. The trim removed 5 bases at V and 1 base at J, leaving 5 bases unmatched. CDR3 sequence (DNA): TGCGCCAGCAGTCGGCCTAGCGGGGTCCAAGAGACCCAGTACTTC. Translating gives CASSRPSGVQETQYF.

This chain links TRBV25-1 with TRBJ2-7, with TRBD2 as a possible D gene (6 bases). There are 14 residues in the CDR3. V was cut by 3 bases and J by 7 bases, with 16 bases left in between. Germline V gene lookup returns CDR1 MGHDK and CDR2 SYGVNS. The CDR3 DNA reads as TGTGCCAGCAGTGAGTCCTATGGAGGGAGGGAGCAGTACTTC. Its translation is CASSESYGGREQYF.

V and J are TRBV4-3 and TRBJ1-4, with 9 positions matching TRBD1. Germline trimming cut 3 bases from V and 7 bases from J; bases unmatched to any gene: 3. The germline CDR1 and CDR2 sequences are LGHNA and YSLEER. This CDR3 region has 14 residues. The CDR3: CASSQGQGAEKLFF. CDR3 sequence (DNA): TGCGCCAGCAGCCAGGGACAGGGAGCTGAAAAACTGTTTTTT.

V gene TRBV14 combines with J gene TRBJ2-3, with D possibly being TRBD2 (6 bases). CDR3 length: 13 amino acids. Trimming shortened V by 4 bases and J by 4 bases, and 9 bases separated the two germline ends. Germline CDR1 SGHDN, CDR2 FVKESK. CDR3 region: CASSRDWADTQYF. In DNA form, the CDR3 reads TGTGCCAGCAGCCGGGACTGGGCAGATACGCAGTATTTT.

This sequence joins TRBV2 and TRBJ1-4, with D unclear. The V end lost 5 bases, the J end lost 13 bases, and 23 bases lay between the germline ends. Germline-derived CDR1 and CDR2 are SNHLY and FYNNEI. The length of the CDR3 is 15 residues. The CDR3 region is CASSPSDWAKGGLFF. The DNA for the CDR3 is TGTGCCAGCAGTCCCTCAGACTGGGCCAAGGGAGGACTGTTTTTT.

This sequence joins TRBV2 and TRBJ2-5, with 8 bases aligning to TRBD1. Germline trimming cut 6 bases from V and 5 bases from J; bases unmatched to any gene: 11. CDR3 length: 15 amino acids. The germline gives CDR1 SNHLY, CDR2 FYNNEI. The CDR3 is CASRRGTGAYETQYF. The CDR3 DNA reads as TGTGCCAGCAGACGAGGGACAGGTGCATACGAGACCCAGTACTTC.

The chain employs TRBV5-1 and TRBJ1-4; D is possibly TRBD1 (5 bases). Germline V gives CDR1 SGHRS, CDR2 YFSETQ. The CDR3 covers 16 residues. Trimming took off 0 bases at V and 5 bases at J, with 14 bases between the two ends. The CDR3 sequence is CASSLAGGEVNEKLFF. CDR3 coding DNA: TGCGCCAGCAGCTTGGCGGGAGGGGAGGTGAATGAAAAACTGTTTTTT.

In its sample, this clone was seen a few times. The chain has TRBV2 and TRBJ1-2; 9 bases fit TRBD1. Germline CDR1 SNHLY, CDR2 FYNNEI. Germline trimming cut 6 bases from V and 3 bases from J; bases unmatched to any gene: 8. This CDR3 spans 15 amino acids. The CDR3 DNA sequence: TGTGCCAGCAGCGACACAGGGGGCGCAGACTATGGCTACACCTTC. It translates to CASSDTGGADYGYTF.

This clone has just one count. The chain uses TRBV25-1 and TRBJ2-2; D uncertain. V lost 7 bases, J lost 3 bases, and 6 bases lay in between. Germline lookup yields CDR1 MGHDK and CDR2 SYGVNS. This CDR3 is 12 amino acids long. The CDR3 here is CASNRDTGELFF. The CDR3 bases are TGTGCCAGCAACCGAGACACCGGGGAGCTGTTTTTT.

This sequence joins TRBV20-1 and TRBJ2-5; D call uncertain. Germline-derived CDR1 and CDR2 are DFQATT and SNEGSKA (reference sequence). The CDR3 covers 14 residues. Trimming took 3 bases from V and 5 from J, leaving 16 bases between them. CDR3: CSASTTGRVETQYF. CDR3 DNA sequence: TGCAGTGCTAGTACCACTGGTCGGGTGGAGACCCAGTACTTC.

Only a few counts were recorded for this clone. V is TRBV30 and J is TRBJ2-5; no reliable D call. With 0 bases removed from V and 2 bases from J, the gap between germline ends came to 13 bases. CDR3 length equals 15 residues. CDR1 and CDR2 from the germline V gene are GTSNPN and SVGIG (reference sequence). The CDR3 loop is CAWSVQSGGQETQYF. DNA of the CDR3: TGTGCCTGGAGTGTACAGTCCGGTGGACAAGAGACCCAGTACTTC. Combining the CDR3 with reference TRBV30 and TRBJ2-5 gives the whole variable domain SQTIHQWPATLVQPVGSPLSLECTVEGTSNPNLYWYRQAAGRGLQLLFYSVGIGQISSEVPQNLSASRPQDRQFILSSKKLLLSDSGFYLCAWSVQSGGQETQYFGPGTRLLVL.

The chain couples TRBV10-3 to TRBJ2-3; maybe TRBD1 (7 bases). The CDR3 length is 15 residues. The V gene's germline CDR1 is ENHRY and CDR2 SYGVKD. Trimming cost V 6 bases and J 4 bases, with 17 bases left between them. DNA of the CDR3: TGTGCCATCAGAGGCGGGACAGCGGATTCAGATACGCAGTATTTT. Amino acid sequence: CAIRGGTADSDTQYF.

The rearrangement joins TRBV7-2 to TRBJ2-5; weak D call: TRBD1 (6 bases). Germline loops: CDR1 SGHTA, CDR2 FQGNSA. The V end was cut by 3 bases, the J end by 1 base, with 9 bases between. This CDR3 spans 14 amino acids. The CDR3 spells CASSFGQSQETQYF. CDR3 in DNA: TGTGCCAGCAGCTTCGGACAGTCCCAAGAGACCCAGTACTTC.

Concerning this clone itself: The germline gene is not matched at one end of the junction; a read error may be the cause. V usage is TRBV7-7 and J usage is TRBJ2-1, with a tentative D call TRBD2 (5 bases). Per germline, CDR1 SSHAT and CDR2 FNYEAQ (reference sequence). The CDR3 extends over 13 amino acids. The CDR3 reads CASSRGAGHEQFF. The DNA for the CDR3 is TGTGCTAGCAGCCGGGGAGCCGGCCATGAGCAGTTCTTC.

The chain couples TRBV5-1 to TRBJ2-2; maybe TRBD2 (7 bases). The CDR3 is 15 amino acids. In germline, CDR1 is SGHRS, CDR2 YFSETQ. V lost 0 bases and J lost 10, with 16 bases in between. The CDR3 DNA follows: TGCGCCAGCAGCTTGGTGGCCGGGGGGCGCGAGGAGCTGTTTTTT. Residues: CASSLVAGGREELFF.

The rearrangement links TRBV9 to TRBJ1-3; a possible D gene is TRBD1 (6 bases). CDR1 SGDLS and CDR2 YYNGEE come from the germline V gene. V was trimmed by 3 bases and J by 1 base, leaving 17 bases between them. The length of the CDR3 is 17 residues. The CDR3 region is CASSAGHAKVSGNTIYF. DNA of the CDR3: TGTGCCAGCAGCGCGGGACACGCGAAGGTTTCTGGAAACACCATATATTTT.

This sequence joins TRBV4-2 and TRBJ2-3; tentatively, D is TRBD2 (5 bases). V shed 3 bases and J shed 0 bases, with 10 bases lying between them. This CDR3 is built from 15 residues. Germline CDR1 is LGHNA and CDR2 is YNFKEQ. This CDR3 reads CASSQGDPSTDTQYF. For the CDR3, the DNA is TGTGCCAGCAGCCAGGGAGACCCAAGCACAGATACGCAGTATTTT.

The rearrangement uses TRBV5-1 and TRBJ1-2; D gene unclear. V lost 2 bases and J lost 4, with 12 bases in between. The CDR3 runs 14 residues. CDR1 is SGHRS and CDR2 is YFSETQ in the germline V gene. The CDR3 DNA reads TGCGCCAGCAGCTTTCTAGGCGTCCCCTATGGCTACACCTTC. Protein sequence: CASSFLGVPYGYTF. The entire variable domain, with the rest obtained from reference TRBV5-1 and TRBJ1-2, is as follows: KAGVTQTPRYLIKTRGQQVTLSCSPISGHRSVSWYQQTPGQGLQFLFEYFSETQRNKGNFPGRFSGRQFSNSRSEMNVSTLELGDSALYLCASSFLGVPYGYTFGSGTRLTVV.

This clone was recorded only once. In nucleotides, the CDR3 is TGCGCCAGCAGCCAAGATCCGATAACTAGCGACACAGATACGCAGTATTTT. Translating gives CASSQDPITSDTDTQYF. The chain recombines TRBV4-3 with TRBJ2-3, with 7 bases lining up with TRBD2. Trimming at V came to 0 bases and at J to 2 bases, leaving 8 bases not matched to a gene. The CDR3 consists of 17 residues. Germline-derived CDR1 and CDR2 are LGHNA and YSLEER.

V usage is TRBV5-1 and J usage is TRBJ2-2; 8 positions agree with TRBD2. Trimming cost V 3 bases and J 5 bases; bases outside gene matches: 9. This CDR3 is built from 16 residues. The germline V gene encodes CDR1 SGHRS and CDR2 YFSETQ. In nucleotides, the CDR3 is TGCGCCAGCAGCTATTCTAGCGGGTATTTTACCGGGGAGCTGTTTTTT. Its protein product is CASSYSSGYFTGELFF.

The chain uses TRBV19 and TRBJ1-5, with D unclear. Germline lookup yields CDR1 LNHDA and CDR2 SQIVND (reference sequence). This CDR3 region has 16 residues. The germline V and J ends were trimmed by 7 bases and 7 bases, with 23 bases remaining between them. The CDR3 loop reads CASTSDSRFLSQPQHF. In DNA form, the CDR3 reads TGTGCCAGTACCTCGGACTCTCGGTTCTTGAGCCAGCCCCAGCATTTT.

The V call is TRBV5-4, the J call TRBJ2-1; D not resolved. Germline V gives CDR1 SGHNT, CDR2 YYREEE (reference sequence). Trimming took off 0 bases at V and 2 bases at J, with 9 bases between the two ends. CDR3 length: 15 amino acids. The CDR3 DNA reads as TGTGCCAGCAGCTTGGGAGTCACCGCCTACAATGAGCAGTTCTTC. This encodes CASSLGVTAYNEQFF.

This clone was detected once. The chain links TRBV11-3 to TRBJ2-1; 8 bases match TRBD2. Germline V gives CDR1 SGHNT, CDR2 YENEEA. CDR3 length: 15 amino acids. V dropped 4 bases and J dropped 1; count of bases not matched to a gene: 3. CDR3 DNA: TGTGCCAGCAGCTCCGGGACTAGGTCCTACAATGAGCAGTTCTTC. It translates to CASSSGTRSYNEQFF.

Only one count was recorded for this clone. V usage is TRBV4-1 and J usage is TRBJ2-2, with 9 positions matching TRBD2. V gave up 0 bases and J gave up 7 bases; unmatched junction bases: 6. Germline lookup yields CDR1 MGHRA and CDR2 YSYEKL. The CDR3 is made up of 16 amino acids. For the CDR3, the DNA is TGCGCCAGCAGCCAAGAGGGCGGGGGGGCCCTCGGGGAGCTGTTTTTT. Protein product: CASSQEGGGALGELFF.

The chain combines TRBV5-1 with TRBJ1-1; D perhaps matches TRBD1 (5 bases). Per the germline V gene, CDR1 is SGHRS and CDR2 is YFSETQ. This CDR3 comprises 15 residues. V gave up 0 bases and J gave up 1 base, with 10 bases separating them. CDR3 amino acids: CASSLVQATNTEAFF. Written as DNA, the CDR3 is TGCGCCAGCAGCTTGGTACAGGCCACGAACACTGAAGCTTTCTTT.